This TCR beta chain was profiled in a study of blood T cell repertoires in COVID-19. Whole-study context: The samples span acute and convalescent COVID-19 from the United States, Italy and Spain.

Clones were sequenced by immunoSEQ multiplex PCR, and TCRdb holds only the in-frame ones, with some missing. The sample consists of more than 35,000 clones, over 65% of them appearing once. With 5 bases clipped from V and 4 bases from J, the junction kept 4 bases outside the gene matches. Germline V gene sequence: CDR1 MNHEY, CDR2 SMNVEV (reference sequence). CDR3 length equals 13 residues. The sequence came from a man between 65 and 80 years old with acute or convalescent COVID-19. The sequencing input was peripheral blood. V gene TRBV27 combines with J gene TRBJ1-1; 7 bases are shared with TRBD1. Here the CDR3 reads CASSEGAGTEAFF. CDR3 nucleotide sequence: TGTGCCAGCAGTGAGGGGGCAGGCACTGAAGCTTTCTTT.